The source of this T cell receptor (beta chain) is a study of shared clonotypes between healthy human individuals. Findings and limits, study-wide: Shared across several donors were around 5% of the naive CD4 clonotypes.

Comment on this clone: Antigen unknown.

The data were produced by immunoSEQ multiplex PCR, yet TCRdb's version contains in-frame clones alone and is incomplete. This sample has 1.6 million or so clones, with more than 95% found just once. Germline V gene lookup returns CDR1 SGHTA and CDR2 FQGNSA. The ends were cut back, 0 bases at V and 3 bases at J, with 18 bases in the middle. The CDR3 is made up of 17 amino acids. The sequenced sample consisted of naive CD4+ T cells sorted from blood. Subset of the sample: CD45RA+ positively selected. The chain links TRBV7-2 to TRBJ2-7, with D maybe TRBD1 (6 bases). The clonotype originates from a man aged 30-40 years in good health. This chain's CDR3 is CASSLAGTPPPFYEQYF. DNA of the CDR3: TGTGCCAGCAGCTTAGCTGGGACACCTCCCCCATTCTACGAGCAGTACTTC.